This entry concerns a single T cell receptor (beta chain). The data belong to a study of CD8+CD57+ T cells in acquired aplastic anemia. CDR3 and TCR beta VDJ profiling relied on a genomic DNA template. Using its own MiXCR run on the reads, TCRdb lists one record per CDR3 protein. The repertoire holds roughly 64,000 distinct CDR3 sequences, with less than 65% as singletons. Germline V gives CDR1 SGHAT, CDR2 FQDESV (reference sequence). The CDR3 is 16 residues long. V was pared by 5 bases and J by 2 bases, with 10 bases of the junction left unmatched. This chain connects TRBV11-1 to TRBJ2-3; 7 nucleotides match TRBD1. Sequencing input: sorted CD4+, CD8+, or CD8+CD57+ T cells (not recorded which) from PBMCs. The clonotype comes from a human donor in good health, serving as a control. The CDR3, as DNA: TGTGCCAGCAGCGGGACCCCGGGACAGTTCACAGATACGCAGTATTTT. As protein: CASSGTPGQFTDTQYF.